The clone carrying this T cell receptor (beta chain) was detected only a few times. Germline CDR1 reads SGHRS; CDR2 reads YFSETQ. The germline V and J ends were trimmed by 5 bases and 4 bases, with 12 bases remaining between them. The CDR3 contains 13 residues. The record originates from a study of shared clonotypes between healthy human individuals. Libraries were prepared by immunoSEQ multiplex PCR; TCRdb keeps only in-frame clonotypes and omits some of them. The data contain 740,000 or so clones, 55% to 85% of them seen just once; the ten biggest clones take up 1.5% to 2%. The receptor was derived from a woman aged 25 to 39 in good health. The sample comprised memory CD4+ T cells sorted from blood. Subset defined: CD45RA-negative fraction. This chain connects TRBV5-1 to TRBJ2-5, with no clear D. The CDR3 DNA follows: TGCGCCAGCAGAGGTGAAGCCGGAGAGACCCAGTACTTC. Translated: CASRGEAGETQYF.